These 32 T cell receptor beta chains share one sample of origin, sequenced in a study of T cells after yellow fever vaccination. TCRdb analysed the 5' RACE reads with MiXCR anew, one entry per CDR3 protein. The data show roughly 310,000 distinct CDR3 sequences, 8.5% to 9% seen once. The sequencing here drew on PBMCs, taken on the day of the first yellow fever vaccination. These TCRs come from a man between 18 and 35 years old who received the YFV17D yellow fever vaccine.

In this sample, this clonotype turned up many times. V is TRBV20-1 and J is TRBJ2-1, with TRBD1 identical over 8 bases. Looked up from germline, CDR1 is DFQATT and CDR2 is SNEGSKA (reference sequence). CDR3 length: 12 residues. After removal of 6 bases from V and 7 bases from J, the junction contained 5 bases not matched to a gene. In DNA form, the CDR3 reads TGCAGTGCCCCCGACAGGGGTAATGAGCAGTTCTTC. It translates to CSAPDRGNEQFF.

V is TRBV7-2 and J is TRBJ2-5; D tentatively fits TRBD1 or TRBD2 (6 bases each). The CDR3 is 14 amino acids. Trimming cost V 5 bases and J 5 bases, with 15 bases left between them. The germline V gene has CDR1 SGHTA and CDR2 FQGNSA. The CDR3 DNA reads as TGTGCCAGCAGCGGCTCCCGGGGGCACGAGACCCAGTACTTC. Protein: CASSGSRGHETQYF. The variable domain in full, with the rest retrieved from reference TRBV7-2 and TRBJ2-5, is GAGVSQSPSNKVTEKGKDVELRCDPISGHTALYWYRQSLGQGLEFLIYFQGNSAPDKSGLPSDRFSAERTGGSVSTLTIQRTQQEDSAVYLCASSGSRGHETQYFGPGTRLLVL.

The chain is built from TRBV5-1 and TRBJ1-6; perhaps TRBD1 as D (5 bases). Germline V gives CDR1 SGHRS, CDR2 YFSETQ. V was shortened by 4 bases and J by 9 bases, with 14 bases between the two germline ends. This CDR3 has 14 residues. The CDR3 region has the DNA TGCGCCAGCAGCCCGGGGGAGGGACGTTCACCCCTCCACTTT. It codes for CASSPGEGRSPLHF.

This clonotype was counted a few times. This sequence joins TRBV27 and TRBJ2-5, with D perhaps matching TRBD2 (5 bases). Germline V gene sequence: CDR1 MNHEY, CDR2 SMNVEV (reference sequence). The CDR3 is 13 amino acids. The V end was cut by 6 bases, the J end by 5 bases, with 13 bases between. The CDR3 DNA reads as TGTGCCAGCAGGAGGTACGGGGAGGAGACCCAGTACTTC. This gives the protein CASRRYGEETQYF.

The chain has TRBV7-2 and TRBJ2-5; D not certain. Trimming removed 4 bases at V and 7 bases at J, with 13 bases between. The CDR3 consists of 13 residues. Germline CDR1 SGHTA, CDR2 FQGNSA. As DNA, the CDR3 is TGTGCCAGCAGCTCGGCGGCGGATGGGACCCAGTACTTC. It is translated as CASSSAADGTQYF.

This clonotype appeared many times. This sequence joins TRBV5-1 and TRBJ2-1; 10 positions agree with TRBD1. V lost 0 bases to trimming and J lost 8 bases; unmatched junction nucleotides: 8. This CDR3 comprises 16 residues. Germline V gene sequence: CDR1 SGHRS, CDR2 YFSETQ. CDR3 amino acids: CASSLGGTGARYEQFF. Here the CDR3 DNA reads TGCGCCAGCAGCTTGGGGGGGACAGGGGCCCGCTATGAGCAGTTCTTC.

The chain recombines TRBV28 with TRBJ2-3; D is unresolved. The V and J ends lost 5 bases and 2 bases respectively, with 11 bases between them. The CDR3 loop spans 14 amino acids. Germline CDR1 is MDHEN and CDR2 is SYDVKM. CDR3 sequence: CASSRSVATDTQYF. The DNA of the CDR3 is TGTGCCAGCAGTCGCTCCGTCGCCACAGATACGCAGTATTTT.

This clonotype has more than one count but fewer than ten. V gene TRBV7-2 combines with J gene TRBJ1-1, with 8 bases identical to TRBD1. Looked up from germline, CDR1 is SGHTA and CDR2 is FQGNSA. J gave up 1 base and V 4 bases, and 5 bases lay outside the gene matches. The CDR3 runs to 15 residues. CDR3 nucleotide sequence: TGTGCCAGCAGCTGGACAGGGTCCGGGAACACTGAAGCTTTCTTT. It translates to CASSWTGSGNTEAFF.

This clonotype was observed a few times. The rearrangement uses TRBV3-1 and TRBJ2-3; the match to TRBD2 covers 8 bases. Trimming at V came to 0 bases and at J to 5 bases, leaving 4 bases not matched to a gene. The CDR3 sequence is 15 residues long. Germline V gene data show CDR1 as LGHDT and CDR2 as YNNKEL (reference sequence). The CDR3 loop is CASSQERGGGDTQYF. In nucleotides, the CDR3 is TGTGCCAGCAGCCAAGAACGGGGGGGCGGAGATACGCAGTATTTT.

The V gene is TRBV9, the J gene TRBJ2-7; 9 bases fit TRBD2. The CDR3 length is 13 residues. Germline CDR1 and CDR2: SGDLS and YYNGEE. The ends lost 4 bases at V and 4 bases at J; junction bases unmatched: 3. The CDR3 sequence: CASSQTSGYEQYF. CDR3 sequence (DNA): TGTGCCAGCAGCCAGACTAGCGGATACGAGCAGTACTTC.

This clonotype was detected only a few times. J is TRBJ2-3 and V is TRBV24-1, with D possibly being TRBD1 or TRBD2 (5 bases each). Trimming cost V 0 bases and J 0 bases, with 18 bases left between them. CDR1 KGHDR and CDR2 SFDVKD come from the germline V gene. The CDR3 consists of 19 residues. CDR3 DNA sequence: TGTGCCACCAGTGATTTGCAATTGGGGCGCGGGTCTAGCACAGATACGCAGTATTTT. It codes for CATSDLQLGRGSSTDTQYF.

This chain connects TRBV19 to TRBJ2-5; D may be TRBD2 (5 bases). Trimming took 1 base from V and 2 from J, leaving 8 bases between them. CDR3 length: 14 residues. Per the germline V gene, CDR1 is LNHDA and CDR2 is SQIVND (reference sequence). CDR3 coding DNA: TGTGCCAGTAGTATAGCTACGGGGCAAGAGACCCAGTACTTC. Translating gives CASSIATGQETQYF.

This clonotype came up a few times. This chain connects TRBV5-1 to TRBJ2-1; 11 bases agree with TRBD2. CDR3 length: 16 residues. The V and J ends lost 3 bases and 4 bases, in that order; junction bases with no gene match: 6. In germline, CDR1 is SGHRS, CDR2 YFSETQ. CDR3 protein: CASSSGLAVRYNEQFF. The CDR3 DNA reads TGCGCCAGCAGCTCGGGACTAGCGGTCCGATACAATGAGCAGTTCTTC. The full variable domain, its missing parts supplied by reference TRBV5-1 and TRBJ2-1, is KAGVTQTPRYLIKTRGQQVTLSCSPISGHRSVSWYQQTPGQGLQFLFEYFSETQRNKGNFPGRFSGRQFSNSRSEMNVSTLELGDSALYLCASSSGLAVRYNEQFFGPGTRLTVL.

This clonotype came up many times. The genes are TRBV29-1 and TRBJ2-3, with D unclear. The germline V gene encodes CDR1 SQVTM and CDR2 ANQGSEA. This CDR3 has 13 residues. Trimming shortened V by 6 bases and J by 3 bases, and 13 bases separated the two germline ends. CDR3 DNA sequence: TGCAGCGTACCTTGGGCTATAACAGATACGCAGTATTTT. Its translation is CSVPWAITDTQYF.

This clonotype was seen only a few times. This sequence joins TRBV28 and TRBJ2-7; D not certain. This CDR3 contains 16 residues. V lost 5 bases and J lost 0, with 17 bases in between. Germline V gene lookup returns CDR1 MDHEN and CDR2 SYDVKM. The CDR3 bases are TGTGCCAGCAGTCCCACCCCGGGCGGTGGCTCCTACGAGCAGTACGTC. Translated: CASSPTPGGGSYEQYV.

The chain has TRBV4-1 and TRBJ1-5, with D unresolved. This CDR3 spans 16 amino acids. Germline V gene lookup returns CDR1 MGHRA and CDR2 YSYEKL. Trimming pared 5 bases from V and 3 bases from J, leaving 17 bases between. CDR3 coding DNA: TGCGCCAGCAGCGTAAGATCCTCGGGGTACAATCAGCCCCAGCATTTT. Translating gives CASSVRSSGYNQPQHF.

The V call is TRBV10-3, the J call TRBJ2-5, with 10 bases fitting TRBD1. The J segment lost 7 bases and the V segment lost 5 bases, leaving 7 bases of the junction unmatched. The CDR3 is 14 amino acids. The germline V gene encodes CDR1 ENHRY and CDR2 SYGVKD. The CDR3 DNA is TGTGCCATCAGTAACCCCGGGACAGGGGTGACCCAGTACTTC. Encoded protein: CAISNPGTGVTQYF.

Only a few counts were recorded for this clonotype. This sequence joins TRBV6-1 and TRBJ1-5; the match to TRBD1 covers 7 bases. The CDR3 has 15 residues. Germline-derived CDR1 and CDR2 are MNHNS and SASEGT. Losses at the gene ends were 6 bases for V and 7 bases for J; bases not matched to a gene: 12. CDR3 sequence: CASSQGGGGAQPQHF. The DNA of the CDR3 is TGTGCCAGCAGCCAAGGGGGCGGGGGAGCGCAGCCCCAGCATTTT.

This clonotype has just a few counts. This sequence joins TRBV29-1 and TRBJ2-3; no clear D gene. Germline assignment: CDR1 SQVTM and CDR2 ANQGSEA. V was shortened by 0 bases and J by 2 bases, with 12 bases between the two germline ends. The CDR3 spans 15 residues. CDR3 protein: CSVEDLPGNTDTQYF. DNA of the CDR3: TGCAGCGTTGAAGATCTTCCCGGCAACACAGATACGCAGTATTTT.

This sequence joins TRBV12-3 or TRBV12-4 and TRBJ2-5; 11 bases fit TRBD2. With V trimmed by 4 bases and J by 2 bases, 6 bases remained unmatched. The CDR3 sequence is 16 residues long. The CDR3 protein is CASSSTSGAEQETQYF. Written as DNA, the CDR3 is TGTGCCAGCAGTTCGACTAGCGGGGCGGAACAAGAGACCCAGTACTTC.

The chain carries TRBV27 and TRBJ2-1, with TRBD1 identical over 9 bases. J gave up 6 bases and V 5 bases, and 11 bases lay outside the gene matches. The germline V gene has CDR1 MNHEY and CDR2 SMNVEV (reference sequence). CDR3 length: 16 amino acids. CDR3 residues: CASSKSTGQGVNEQFF. For the CDR3, the DNA is TGTGCCAGCAGTAAATCGACGGGACAGGGAGTCAATGAGCAGTTCTTC.

The chain couples TRBV6-2 or TRBV6-3 to TRBJ2-7, with D unresolved. Germline V gene sequence: CDR1 MNHEY, CDR2 SVGEGT. The CDR3 spans 12 residues. V lost 0 bases and J 6 bases, leaving 6 bases between the germline ends. The CDR3 is CASSYSSPEQYF. Written as DNA, the CDR3 is TGTGCCAGCAGTTACTCGAGTCCCGAGCAGTACTTC.

This clonotype was detected many times. The chain carries TRBV5-1 and TRBJ1-3; D is undetermined. Trimming removed 3 bases from V and 4 bases from J, with 5 bases in between. CDR3 size: 12 residues. Germline V gives CDR1 SGHRS, CDR2 YFSETQ. The CDR3 DNA follows: TGCGCCAGCAGCTCCGAGGGAAACACCATATATTTT. Translated, it gives CASSSEGNTIYF.

This clonotype was picked up a small number of times. This rearrangement joins TRBV4-1 to TRBJ2-3, with TRBD2 matching over 9 bases. Germline loops: CDR1 MGHRA, CDR2 YSYEKL. The CDR3 loop spans 17 amino acids. Trimming removed 0 bases from V and 6 bases from J; junction bases left unmatched: 10. Here the CDR3 reads CASSQERGLAGMDTQYF. The CDR3 nucleotides read TGCGCCAGCAGCCAAGAGAGGGGGCTAGCGGGGATGGATACGCAGTATTTT.

The genes are TRBV25-1 and TRBJ2-2, with D uncertain. Trimming cost V 2 bases and J 7 bases, with 2 bases left between them. The CDR3 loop spans 11 amino acids. The germline V gene encodes CDR1 MGHDK and CDR2 SYGVNS. CDR3: CASSELGELFF. The CDR3 DNA reads TGTGCCAGCAGTGAACTCGGGGAGCTGTTTTTT. Based on the CDR3 plus reference TRBV25-1 and TRBJ2-2, the full variable domain is EADIYQTPRYLVIGTGKKITLECSQTMGHDKMYWYQQDPGMELHLIHYSYGVNSTEKGDLSSESTVSRIRTEHFPLTLESARPSHTSQYLCASSELGELFFGEGSRLTVL.

This clonotype was counted a few times. V gene TRBV5-5 combines with J gene TRBJ2-1, with 8 bases lining up with TRBD2. There are 15 residues in the CDR3. Germline CDR1 reads SGHKS; CDR2 reads YYEKEE (reference sequence). J lost 6 bases, V lost 3 bases, and 8 bases had no gene match. CDR3 amino acids: CASSYEGLVSNEQFF. The CDR3 DNA follows: TGTGCCAGCAGCTACGAGGGACTAGTCTCCAATGAGCAGTTCTTC.

In nucleotides, the CDR3 is TGCGCCAGCAGCGACGCCCCAGCGGGGGGCCAAGAGACCCAGTACTTC. Protein product: CASSDAPAGGQETQYF. This chain connects TRBV10-1 to TRBJ2-5; 9 bases fit TRBD2. The trim removed 6 bases at V and 1 base at J, leaving 9 bases unmatched. Germline lookup yields CDR1 WNHNN and CDR2 SYGVQD (reference sequence). The CDR3 consists of 16 residues.

This clonotype showed up just a few times. The chain uses TRBV3-1 and TRBJ2-1; the D gene is possibly TRBD2 (6 bases). The length of the CDR3 is 17 residues. With 0 bases removed from V and 4 bases from J, the gap between germline ends came to 16 bases. CDR1 is LGHDT and CDR2 is YNNKEL in the germline V gene (reference sequence). The CDR3 DNA is TGTGCCAGCAGCCAAGAAAACTTCGGGGGAGATTACAATGAGCAGTTCTTC. Translating gives CASSQENFGGDYNEQFF.

This clonotype was seen only a few times. The chain is built from TRBV12-3 or TRBV12-4 and TRBJ1-3; perhaps TRBD1 as D (6 bases). There are 15 residues in the CDR3. V was clipped by 1 base and J by 3 bases, with 10 bases between them. The CDR3 DNA sequence: TGTGCCAGCAGTTTAGGCAGGGGATATGGAAACACCATATATTTT. Protein sequence: CASSLGRGYGNTIYF.

The chain links TRBV29-1 to TRBJ2-3; the D call may be TRBD1 or TRBD2 (6 bases each). V was trimmed by 7 bases and J by 2 bases, leaving 19 bases between them. This CDR3 has 15 amino acids. Germline loops: CDR1 SQVTM, CDR2 ANQGSEA. CDR3 in DNA: TGCAGCGCGGCCCCGGGGGCGGGGAACACAGATACGCAGTATTTT. Protein product: CSAAPGAGNTDTQYF.

The table lists this clonotype with many counts. The CDR3 is CASESGGVDNEQFF. CDR3 DNA sequence: TGCGCCAGCGAGAGCGGGGGGGTTGACAATGAGCAGTTCTTC. The J gene is TRBJ2-1, the V gene TRBV10-1; 10 bases are a match to TRBD2. The germline V gene has CDR1 WNHNN and CDR2 SYGVQD (reference sequence). This CDR3 comprises 14 residues. V was clipped by 8 bases and J by 5 bases; unmatched bases: 6.

The chain is built from TRBV7-2 and TRBJ1-3; D is perhaps TRBD1 (6 bases). The CDR3 length is 12 residues. Germline lookup yields CDR1 SGHTA and CDR2 FQGNSA. Trimming removed 5 bases at V and 8 bases at J, with 10 bases between. The CDR3 reads CASSGRGYTIYF. In nucleotides, the CDR3 is TGTGCCAGCAGCGGGAGGGGGTACACCATATATTTT.